Listed below are T cell receptor beta chains from one sample, sequenced in a study of molecular identifiers for immune sequencing clone quantification. TCRdb re-derived calls from the PCR reads in MiXCR, one entry per CDR3 protein. The data hold some 10,000 distinct CDR3 sequences, with over 20% observed a single time. Sequenced: naive CD8+ T cells from blood, with Jurkat cell RNA spiked in. The receptors stem from a human donor in good health. Some libraries in this study had Jurkat cell RNA spiked in. The CDR3 runs from the conserved cysteine through the conserved F or W. A D gene is named only where the DNA matches it firmly. Clone size is shown for a subset of rows, as once, few, many or a class of expanded clone.

.	medium-sized	TRBV29-1	TRBJ1-1	CSGELNTEAFF	TGCAGCGGTGAGTTGAACACTGAAGCTTTCTTT
TRBD1	medium-sized	TRBV7-9	TRBJ1-4	CASSLTGQGPGNEKLFF	TGTGCCAGCAGCTTAACGGGACAGGGTCCCGGGAATGAAAAACTGTTTTTT
.	medium-sized	TRBV7-2	TRBJ2-3	CASSLAHGGFTDTQYF	TGTGCCAGCAGCTTAGCTCATGGGGGGTTCACAGATACGCAGTATTTT
TRBD1	medium-sized	TRBV6-5	TRBJ2-7	CASSRDRREQYF	TGTGCCAGCAGTAGGGACAGGCGCGAGCAGTACTTC
.	.	TRBV10-3	TRBJ1-1	CAISDVGNTEAFF	TGTGCCATCAGTGATGTCGGGAACACTGAAGCTTTCTTT
TRBD1	medium-sized	TRBV7-9	TRBJ2-3	CASSSTAGQGASDTQYF	TGTGCCAGCAGCTCAACTGCGGGACAGGGGGCTTCAGATACGCAGTATTTT
TRBD2	medium-sized	TRBV5-1	TRBJ2-7	CASSSSTSGGTRYEQYF	TGCGCCAGCAGCTCCTCGACTAGCGGGGGAACCCGCTACGAGCAGTACTTC
.	once	TRBV4-3	TRBJ2-6	CARSPGAGANVLTF	TGCGCCCGCAGCCCCGGGGCCGGGGCCAACGTCCTGACTTTC
TRBD2	many	TRBV12-5	TRBJ2-5	CASGSKGAGAIQETQYF	TGTGCTAGTGGCTCGAAAGGAGCGGGGGCGATTCAAGAGACCCAGTACTTC
TRBD1	medium-sized	TRBV6-5	TRBJ2-3	CASAVIADRVADTQYF	TGTGCCAGCGCCGTTATAGCGGACAGGGTAGCAGATACGCAGTATTTT
TRBD2	.	TRBV29-1	TRBJ2-1	CSVDGTSGLSSYNEQFF	TGCAGCGTAGACGGGACTAGCGGCTTGAGCTCCTACAATGAGCAGTTCTTC
TRBD1	.	TRBV9	TRBJ2-1	CASSVWDSPADEQFF	TGTGCCAGCAGCGTTTGGGACAGCCCCGCCGATGAGCAGTTCTTC
TRBD2	.	TRBV27	TRBJ2-7	CASKVAGGSYEQYF	TGTGCCAGCAAGGTGGCGGGAGGCTCCTACGAGCAGTACTTC
TRBD2	medium-sized	TRBV20-1	TRBJ2-5	CSALAGDQETQYF	TGCAGTGCCCTAGCGGGGGACCAAGAGACCCAGTACTTC
TRBD2	few	TRBV7-9	TRBJ2-1	CASSFAAGASYNEQFF	TGTGCCAGCAGCTTCGCAGCGGGGGCCTCCTACAATGAGCAGTTCTTC